Following are 32 T cell receptor beta chains from one sample sequenced in a study of vaccination and CD4 T cells after COVID-19. Sequenced with the Oncomine TCR Beta short-read assay was DNA taken from cultured CD4+ T cells. A single record per CDR3 protein comes from TCRdb applying MiXCR to the PCR reads. The top ten hold less than 25% of the sample, which has about 12,000 distinct CDR3 sequences, about 29% seen once. Specified treatment: roughly 11-day PBMC culture with coronavirus spike peptide pools or control peptides (ViraFEST assay). No antigen is known for these receptors. Input material: cultured CD4+ T cells from blood. These TCRs come from a human donor with COVID-19.

This clonotype is medium-sized within its sample. This sequence joins TRBV20-1 and TRBJ1-2; the D gene is possibly TRBD1 (5 bases). V was cut by 0 bases and J by 7 bases, with 12 bases left in between. The CDR3 loop spans 13 amino acids. Germline V gives CDR1 DFQATT, CDR2 SNEGSKA (reference sequence). The CDR3 sequence is CSARDGGVAGYTF. In DNA, the CDR3 is TGCAGTGCTAGAGATGGGGGGGTGGCTGGCTACACCTTC.

The chain combines TRBV10-3 with TRBJ1-2, with a weak D call TRBD1 (5 bases). CDR1 is ENHRY and CDR2 is SYGVKD in the germline V gene. Trimming left V 4 bases short and J 8 bases short, with 17 bases between. The CDR3 contains 14 residues. The CDR3 reads CAISVNEGTEGYTF. Here the CDR3 DNA reads TGTGCCATCAGTGTCAATGAGGGGACGGAGGGCTACACCTTC.

The chain joins TRBV6-5 to TRBJ2-2, with TRBD1 matching over 8 bases. This CDR3 has 16 amino acids. V lost 2 bases and J lost 6; bases outside the gene matches: 8. Germline CDR1 reads MNHEY; CDR2 reads SVGAGI. As DNA, the CDR3 is TGTGCCAGCAGTTACCCGACAGGGGCCGTCGCCGGGGAGCTGTTTTTT. Translating gives CASSYPTGAVAGELFF.

The chain's CDR3 is CASSLEGNSNQPQHF. CDR3 nucleotide sequence: TGCGCCAGCAGCTTGGAAGGGAATAGCAATCAGCCCCAGCATTTT. This rearrangement joins TRBV5-1 to TRBJ1-5; D unresolved. This CDR3 is 15 amino acids long. V was cut by 0 bases and J by 0 bases, with 7 bases left in between. CDR1 is SGHRS, CDR2 YFSETQ, per germline.

This clonotype was seen more than once but under ten times. V gene TRBV5-4 combines with J gene TRBJ2-7; TRBD2 matches 7 bases. V shed 4 bases, J shed 0 bases, and the junction held 16 bases outside the gene matches. Germline values: CDR1 SGHNT, CDR2 YYREEE (reference sequence). The length of the CDR3 is 18 residues. The CDR3 nucleotides are TGTGCCAGCAGCACCTACTTTGGGGGGGGGATGAGCTCCTACGAGCAGTACTTC. Its translation is CASSTYFGGGMSSYEQYF.

J is TRBJ2-7 and V is TRBV11-2; the D gene is possibly TRBD2 (6 bases). V was cut by 5 bases and J by 2 bases, with 16 bases left in between. The CDR3 is made up of 15 amino acids. Germline-derived CDR1 and CDR2 are SGHAT and FQNNGV. The DNA for the CDR3 is TGTGCCAGCAGCCTTAGCGGAGGGAGCACCTACGAGCAGTACTTC. Translated: CASSLSGGSTYEQYF.

This sequence joins TRBV5-1 and TRBJ1-1; no definite D call. Trimming pared 0 bases from V and 11 bases from J, leaving 20 bases between. The CDR3 runs to 15 residues. The germline V gene encodes CDR1 SGHRS and CDR2 YFSETQ. CDR3 DNA sequence: TGCGCCAGCAGCTTGGTTGGCCCGCAACTTGACGGGGCTTTCTTT. This encodes CASSLVGPQLDGAFF.

The chain employs TRBV6-1 and TRBJ1-3; no definite D call. CDR1 is MNHNS and CDR2 is SASEGT in the germline V gene. CDR3 length: 16 residues. V was clipped by 2 bases and J by 0 bases, with 11 bases between them. CDR3 DNA: TGTGCCAGCAGTGAACAACCCGGCAGCTCTGGAAACACCATATATTTT. Its protein product is CASSEQPGSSGNTIYF.

The V call is TRBV28, the J call TRBJ1-2; 9 bases map to TRBD1. With 7 bases clipped from V and 6 bases from J, the junction kept 6 bases outside the gene matches. Germline V CDR1 and CDR2: MDHEN, SYDVKM. CDR3 size: 13 residues. This CDR3 is CASKGTGRNGYTF. DNA of the CDR3: TGTGCCAGCAAAGGGACAGGGAGGAATGGCTACACCTTC.

This chain connects TRBV28 to TRBJ2-3; no clear D gene. Germline CDR1 reads MDHEN; CDR2 reads SYDVKM. CDR3 length: 14 residues. The ends were cut back, 3 bases at V and 0 bases at J, with 7 bases in the middle. CDR3 bases: TGTGCCAGCAGTTTGCCGGAAAGCACAGATACGCAGTATTTT. Amino acids: CASSLPESTDTQYF.

This sequence joins TRBV28 and TRBJ1-3; 9 bases line up with TRBD1. The CDR3 contains 12 residues. Looked up from germline, CDR1 is MDHEN and CDR2 is SYDVKM. The V gene end was trimmed by 8 bases and the J gene end by 6 bases; junction bases not matched to a gene: 2. CDR3 coding DNA: TGTGCCAGCGGGACAGGGAAAAACACCATATATTTT. Its protein is CASGTGKNTIYF.

This chain connects TRBV9 to TRBJ1-2; D gene unclear. V shed 0 bases and J shed 8 bases, with 14 bases lying between them. Germline CDR1 and CDR2: SGDLS and YYNGEE. This CDR3 has 14 residues. The CDR3 reads CASSVVAGNRGYTF. The CDR3 coding sequence is TGTGCCAGCAGCGTAGTTGCGGGAAATAGAGGCTACACCTTC.

This clonotype was observed a few times. The chain uses TRBV15 and TRBJ2-5, with 8 bases identical to TRBD2. V dropped 1 base and J dropped 2; count of bases not matched to a gene: 6. CDR3 length: 16 residues. From germline, CDR1 is LNHNV and CDR2 YYDKDF (reference sequence). CDR3 sequence: CATSRAGRGAQETQYF. CDR3 sequence (DNA): TGTGCCACCAGCAGAGCGGGGCGGGGGGCACAAGAGACCCAGTACTTC.

This clonotype came up a few times. V is TRBV7-2 and J is TRBJ2-5; 8 bases match TRBD1. CDR1 and CDR2 (germline): SGHTA, FQGNSA. V lost 5 bases and J lost 9; bases outside the gene matches: 17. The CDR3 is made up of 16 amino acids. CDR3: CASSGPGTGHLRAQYF. Here the CDR3 DNA reads TGTGCCAGCAGCGGCCCCGGGACAGGACACCTAAGGGCCCAGTACTTC.

This clonotype has only a few counts. This chain joins TRBV11-2 and TRBJ1-2; tentative D call: TRBD1 (6 bases). CDR1 and CDR2 from the germline V gene are SGHAT and FQNNGV. The CDR3 length is 15 residues. Trimming removed 7 bases from V and 4 bases from J, with 19 bases in between. This CDR3 is CASNDRSLGLYGYTF. CDR3 DNA: TGTGCCAGCAACGACAGGTCCCTAGGCCTCTATGGCTACACCTTC.

This clonotype qualifies as medium-sized. V gene TRBV5-1 combines with J gene TRBJ2-7; D gene uncertain. The germline V gene has CDR1 SGHRS and CDR2 YFSETQ. This CDR3 comprises 12 residues. Trimming removed 5 bases at V and 6 bases at J, with 12 bases between. In DNA form, the CDR3 reads TGCGCCAGCAGGGACGGTTTAGGCGAGCAGTACTTC. This translates into CASRDGLGEQYF.

The V call is TRBV5-4, the J call TRBJ2-3; D call uncertain. The CDR3 covers 13 residues. The ends were cut back, 2 bases at V and 2 bases at J, with 6 bases in the middle. CDR1 is SGHNT, CDR2 YYREEE, per germline (reference sequence). CDR3 DNA sequence: TGTGCCAGCAGCTTAACAGCCACAGATACGCAGTATTTT. Translated: CASSLTATDTQYF.

The sample holds a few counts of this clonotype. V usage is TRBV12-3 or TRBV12-4 and J usage is TRBJ2-3, with 9 bases lining up with TRBD2. The CDR3 length is 14 residues. After removal of 7 bases from V and 3 bases from J, the junction contained 5 bases not matched to a gene. CDR3 residues: CASMAGGQTDTQYF. CDR3 bases: TGTGCCAGCATGGCGGGGGGGCAAACAGATACGCAGTATTTT.

There are a few counts of this clonotype. The genes are TRBV19 and TRBJ1-2; possibly TRBD1 for D (6 bases). CDR3 size: 15 residues. V shed 5 bases and J shed 7 bases, with 20 bases lying between them. Germline V lookup: CDR1 LNHDA, CDR2 SQIVND (reference sequence). CDR3 sequence (DNA): TGTGCCAGTAGTGCCCAGTCGGCAGGGGATTCTGGCTACACCTTC. Protein: CASSAQSAGDSGYTF.

The CDR3 sequence: CASSIGNSGNTIYF. In DNA form, the CDR3 reads TGTGCCAGTAGTATCGGTAACTCTGGAAACACCATATATTTT. The chain couples TRBV19 to TRBJ1-3, with unresolved D. The CDR3 covers 14 residues. V lost 3 bases to trimming and J lost 0 bases, with 6 bases between them. Per the germline V gene, CDR1 is LNHDA and CDR2 is SQIVND (reference sequence).

This chain uses TRBV29-1 with TRBJ1-6, with D perhaps matching TRBD1 (6 bases). The ends were cut back, 5 bases at V and 5 bases at J, with 13 bases in the middle. The V gene's germline CDR1 is SQVTM and CDR2 ANQGSEA. The length of the CDR3 is 14 residues. CDR3 sequence reads: CSVRKDSHNSPLHF. CDR3 nucleotide sequence: TGCAGCGTTCGAAAGGACAGCCATAATTCACCCCTCCACTTT.

The rearrangement joins TRBV20-1 to TRBJ1-6; unclear D gene. Germline V gene data show CDR1 as DFQATT and CDR2 as SNEGSKA (reference sequence). V lost 4 bases and J 0 bases, leaving 10 bases between the germline ends. The CDR3 sequence is 15 residues long. CDR3 nucleotides: TGCAGTGCTAAGGACGGGAGCTCCTATAATTCACCCCTCCACTTT. Protein sequence: CSAKDGSSYNSPLHF.

V and J are TRBV15 and TRBJ2-3, with 7 positions matching TRBD1. J was trimmed by 6 bases and V by 1 base; bases with no gene match: 4. CDR1 LNHNV and CDR2 YYDKDF come from the germline V gene (reference sequence). The CDR3 sequence is 14 residues long. The CDR3 protein is CATSRGARGDTQYF. In DNA, the CDR3 is TGTGCCACCAGCAGAGGGGCCAGGGGGGATACGCAGTATTTT. The variable domain in full, completed from reference TRBV15 and TRBJ2-3, reads DAMVIQNPRYQVTQFGKPVTLSCSQTLNHNVMYWYQQKSSQAPKLLFHYYDKDFNNEADTPDNFQSRRPNTSFCFLDIRSPGLGDTAMYLCATSRGARGDTQYFGPGTRLTVL.

The chain joins TRBV7-2 to TRBJ2-5, with 10 bases lining up with TRBD2. The CDR3 runs to 15 residues. V lost 5 bases, J lost 6 bases, and 9 bases stayed unmatched. Germline loops: CDR1 SGHTA, CDR2 FQGNSA. The CDR3 region has the DNA TGTGCCAGCAGCCGAAGCGGGGGGGCCGGGAAGACCCAGTACTTC. Translation gives CASSRSGGAGKTQYF. Looking up the rest from reference TRBV7-2 and TRBJ2-5 gives the full variable domain: GAGVSQSPSNKVTEKGKDVELRCDPISGHTALYWYRQSLGQGLEFLIYFQGNSAPDKSGLPSDRFSAERTGGSVSTLTIQRTQQEDSAVYLCASSRSGGAGKTQYFGPGTRLLVL.

V usage is TRBV21-1 and J usage is TRBJ2-3; no DNA check was done on the table's D call, TRBD2. TRBV21-1 represents a pseudogene. The CDR3 loop spans 17 amino acids. The CDR3: CASSIILAGGLTDTQYF. As DNA, the CDR3 is TGTGCCAGCAGCATAATTCTAGCGGGGGGTCTGACAGATACGCAGTATTTT.

This clonotype was counted a few times. The V and J genes are TRBV7-9 and TRBJ2-7; D ambiguous. The CDR3 loop spans 15 amino acids. Germline V gene lookup returns CDR1 SEHNR and CDR2 FQNEAQ (reference sequence). The V end was cut by 11 bases, the J end by 0 bases, with 20 bases between. In DNA form, the CDR3 reads TGTGCCTCCAGCTTATCCCGTAATTTCTCCTACGAGCAGTACTTC. Amino acid sequence: CASSLSRNFSYEQYF.

The sample holds a few counts of this clonotype. Here the CDR3 reads CASSTRTPYYGYTF. Here the CDR3 DNA reads TGTGCCAGTAGTACCCGGACCCCTTACTATGGCTACACCTTC. The rearrangement links TRBV19 to TRBJ1-2; D ambiguous. The CDR3 has 14 amino acids. Germline loops: CDR1 LNHDA, CDR2 SQIVND (reference sequence). Trimming stripped 4 bases from V and 3 bases from J, with 12 bases between.

This sequence joins TRBV27 and TRBJ2-2, with D perhaps TRBD1 or TRBD2 (5 bases each). The ends were cut back, 5 bases at V and 0 bases at J, with 10 bases in the middle. CDR3 length: 15 residues. CDR1 is MNHEY, CDR2 SMNVEV, per germline (reference sequence). CDR3 sequence reads: CASSLGTSNTGELFF. The CDR3 bases are TGTGCCAGCAGTCTAGGGACGTCGAACACCGGGGAGCTGTTTTTT.

The rearrangement links TRBV6-5 to TRBJ1-4; no firm D call. The V gene's germline CDR1 is MNHEY and CDR2 SVGAGI. The CDR3 consists of 14 residues. The V and J ends lost 6 bases and 5 bases respectively, with 13 bases between them. The chain's CDR3 is CASSYIEGNEKLFF. The CDR3 nucleotides are TGTGCCAGCAGCTACATTGAGGGCAATGAAAAACTGTTTTTT.

This clonotype was detected only a few times. The CDR3 DNA sequence: TGTGCCACCAGCAGAGATTCAGGAAGCTCTGGAAACACCATATATTTT. Its translation: CATSRDSGSSGNTIYF. This chain links TRBV15 with TRBJ1-3, with D hard to call. Germline loops: CDR1 LNHNV, CDR2 YYDKDF (reference sequence). The CDR3 extends over 16 amino acids. V was shortened by 0 bases and J by 0 bases, with 9 bases between the two germline ends.

The rearrangement joins TRBV11-3 to TRBJ2-3, with D maybe TRBD1 (6 bases). CDR3 size: 15 residues. Per germline, CDR1 SGHNT and CDR2 YENEEA. The V and J ends lost 1 base and 2 bases respectively, with 10 bases between them. The CDR3 is CASSLGSGDTDTQYF. CDR3 in DNA: TGTGCCAGCAGCTTAGGCTCAGGGGACACAGATACGCAGTATTTT.

The chain joins TRBV6-2 or TRBV6-3 to TRBJ2-7, with D possibly matching TRBD1 (6 bases). Germline CDR1 is MNHEY and CDR2 is SVGEGT. V shed 6 bases and J shed 2 bases, with 11 bases lying between them. The CDR3 is made up of 13 amino acids. CDR3 loop: CASRDRFPYEQYF. In DNA form, the CDR3 reads TGTGCCAGCAGGGACAGATTTCCCTACGAGCAGTACTTC.